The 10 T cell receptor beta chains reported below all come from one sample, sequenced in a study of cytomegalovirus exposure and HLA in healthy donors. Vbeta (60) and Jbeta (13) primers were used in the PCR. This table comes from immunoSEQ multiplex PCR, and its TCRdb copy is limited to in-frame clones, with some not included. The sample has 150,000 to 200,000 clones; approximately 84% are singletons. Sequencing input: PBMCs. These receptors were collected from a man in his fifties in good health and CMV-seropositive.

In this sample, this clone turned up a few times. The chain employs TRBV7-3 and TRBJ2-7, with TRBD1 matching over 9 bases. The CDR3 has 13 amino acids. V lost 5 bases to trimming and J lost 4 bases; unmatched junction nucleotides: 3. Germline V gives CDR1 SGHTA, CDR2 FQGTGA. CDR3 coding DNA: TGTGCCAGCAGCCCCGGGACAGGGTACGAGCAGTACTTC. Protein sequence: CASSPGTGYEQYF.

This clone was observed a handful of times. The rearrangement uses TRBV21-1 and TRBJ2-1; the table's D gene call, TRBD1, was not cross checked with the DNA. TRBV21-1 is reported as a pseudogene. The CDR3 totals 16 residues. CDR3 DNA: TGTGCCAGCAGCATAGGTGGGGACAGGGGGTTCAATGAGCAGTTCTTC. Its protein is CASSIGGDRGFNEQFF.

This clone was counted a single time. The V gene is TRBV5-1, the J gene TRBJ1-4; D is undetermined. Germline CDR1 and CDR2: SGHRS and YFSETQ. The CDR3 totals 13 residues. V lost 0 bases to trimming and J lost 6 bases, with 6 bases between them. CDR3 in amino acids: CASSLGTYEKLFF. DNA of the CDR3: TGCGCCAGCAGCTTGGGAACATATGAAAAACTGTTTTTT.

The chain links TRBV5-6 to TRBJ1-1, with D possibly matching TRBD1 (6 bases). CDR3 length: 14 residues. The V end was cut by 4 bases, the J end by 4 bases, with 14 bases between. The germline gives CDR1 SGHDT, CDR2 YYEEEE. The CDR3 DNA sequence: TGTGCCAGCAGCGGTGACAGGTCGGGCACTGAAGCTTTCTTT. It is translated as CASSGDRSGTEAFF.

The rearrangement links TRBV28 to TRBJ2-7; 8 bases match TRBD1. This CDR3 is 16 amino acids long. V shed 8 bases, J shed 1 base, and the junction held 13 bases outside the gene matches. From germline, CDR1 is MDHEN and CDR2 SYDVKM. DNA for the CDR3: TGTGCCAGCCTCAACCCGAAAGGACAGGGTTCCTACGAGCAGTACTTC. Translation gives CASLNPKGQGSYEQYF.

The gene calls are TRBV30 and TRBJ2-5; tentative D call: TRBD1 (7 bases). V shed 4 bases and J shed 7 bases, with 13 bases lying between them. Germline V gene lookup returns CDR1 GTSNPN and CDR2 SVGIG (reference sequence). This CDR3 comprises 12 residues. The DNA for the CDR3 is TGTGCCTGGACCCAGGGGGGTTGGACCCAGTACTTC. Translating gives CAWTQGGWTQYF.

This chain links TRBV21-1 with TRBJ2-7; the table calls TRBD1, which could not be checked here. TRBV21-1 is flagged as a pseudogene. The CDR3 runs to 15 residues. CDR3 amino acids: CASSPRQGSYYEQYF. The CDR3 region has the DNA TGTGCCAGCAGCCCCCGGCAGGGGAGTTACTACGAGCAGTACTTC.

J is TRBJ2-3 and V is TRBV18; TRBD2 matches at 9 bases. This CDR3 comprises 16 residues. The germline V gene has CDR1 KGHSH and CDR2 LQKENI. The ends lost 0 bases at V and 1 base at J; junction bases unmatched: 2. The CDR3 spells CASSPPGGGGTDTQYF. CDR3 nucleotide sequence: TGTGCCAGCTCACCACCCGGCGGGGGGGGCACAGATACGCAGTATTTT. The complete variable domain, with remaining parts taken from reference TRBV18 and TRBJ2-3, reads NAGVMQNPRHLVRRRGQEARLRCSPMKGHSHVYWYRQLPEEGLKFMVYLQKENIIDESGMPKERFSAEFPKEGPSILRIQQVVRGDSAAYFCASSPPGGGGTDTQYFGPGTRLTVL.

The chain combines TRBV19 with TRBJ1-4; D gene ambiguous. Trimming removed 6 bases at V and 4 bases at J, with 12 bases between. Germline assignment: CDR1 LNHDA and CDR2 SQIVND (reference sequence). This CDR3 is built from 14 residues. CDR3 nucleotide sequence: TGTGCCAGTAGATCGAGACACTTTAATGAAAAACTGTTTTTT. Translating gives CASRSRHFNEKLFF.

CDR3 coding DNA: TGTGCCAGCAGTCGGACAGGAGTTAGCAATCAGCCCCAGCATTTT. Translated: CASSRTGVSNQPQHF. The rearrangement links TRBV6-1 to TRBJ1-5; 7 nucleotides agree with TRBD1. The V gene's germline CDR1 is MNHNS and CDR2 SASEGT. V gave up 5 bases and J gave up 0 bases; unmatched junction bases: 4. The CDR3 has 15 amino acids.